A selection of T cell receptor beta chains follows, all from one sample in a study of blood T cell repertoires in COVID-19. Sequenced by immunoSEQ multiplex PCR; TCRdb stores in-frame clones only, minus some. The sample carries 40,000 to 50,000 clones, 90% recorded once. The sequenced sample consisted of peripheral blood. These receptors were taken from a man between 70 and 80 years old with acute or convalescent COVID-19. The CDR3 runs from the conserved cysteine through the conserved F or W. D genes are given only for firm matches. A clone size is listed for some rows: how often the clone was seen (once, few, many), or a class if it is expanded.

V	size	J	D	DNA	CDR3
TRBV5-4	.	TRBJ2-3	TRBD2	TGTGCCAGCAGCTGGGGGACTAGCGGGGGAACCACAGATACGCAGTATTTT	CASSWGTSGGTTDTQYF
TRBV30	.	TRBJ1-2	.	TGTGCCTCCGGGGGGGAGGTTAGCGGCTACACCTTC	CASGGEVSGYTF
TRBV6-2/TRBV6-3	.	TRBJ2-5	TRBD1	TGTGCCAGCAGCAGTGGCCGTGAGGGGACAGGCAGAGAGACCCAGTACTTC	CASSSGREGTGRETQYF
TRBV5-6	.	TRBJ2-3	.	TGTGCCAGCAGCTATTCTCCGACGGGGACAGATACGCAGTATTTT	CASSYSPTGTDTQYF
TRBV5-6	once	TRBJ1-2	.	TGTGCCAGCAGCTCCGCCGGGGGACATGGCTACACCTTC	CASSSAGGHGYTF
TRBV11-2	.	TRBJ2-7	TRBD2	TGTGCCAGCAGGGAATCTAGCGGGGGGACCTCCTACGAGCAGTACTTC	CASRESSGGTSYEQYF
TRBV2	.	TRBJ1-2	.	TGTGCCAGCAGTTACACACAGATTTCCTATGGCTACACCTTC	CASSYTQISYGYTF
TRBV6-6	.	TRBJ1-5	.	TGTGCCAGCAGGGAGGGGAATCAGCCCCAGCATTTT	CASREGNQPQHF
TRBV6-1	once	TRBJ1-1	.	TGTGCCAGCAGTGAAGCGCTTCGGGGGGCCCCGAGGGCTGAAGCTTTCTTT	CASSEALRGAPRAEAFF
TRBV7-9	.	TRBJ2-7	.	TGTGCCAGCAGCCGTACGAGGGGGACGAGCGACGAGCAGTACTTC	CASSRTRGTSDEQYF
TRBV7-9	.	TRBJ2-3	.	TGTGCCAGCAGCTTAGTTTCTGCAGATACGCAGTATTTT	CASSLVSADTQYF
TRBV5-5	.	TRBJ2-3	.	TGTGCCAGCAGCTTTACAGGGACCCCAGATACGCAGTATTTT	CASSFTGTPDTQYF
TRBV18	.	TRBJ2-7	.	TGTGCCAGCTCCCCGGGGTTATTATCCTACGAGCAGTACTTC	CASSPGLLSYEQYF
TRBV28	.	TRBJ1-5	TRBD1	TGTGCCAGCAGTTTACACACAGGGGGAAATCAGCCCCAGCATTTT	CASSLHTGGNQPQHF
TRBV9	.	TRBJ2-3	TRBD2	TGTGCCAGCAGCCCAAATAGCGGGGGGGCCGCAGATACGCAGTATTTT	CASSPNSGGAADTQYF
TRBV19	.	TRBJ1-2	.	TGTGCCAGTAGTATTGGAGTGTATAGGGGCGCAGGCTATGGCTACACCTTC	CASSIGVYRGAGYGYTF
TRBV29-1	.	TRBJ2-7	.	TGCAGCGCCTTGACAGGCTACGAGCAGTACTTC	CSALTGYEQYF
TRBV7-3	.	TRBJ1-4	TRBD1	TGTGCCAGCAGCCCCGGGACAGCTCCAAATGAAAAACTGTTTTTT	CASSPGTAPNEKLFF
TRBV15	.	TRBJ1-2	.	TGTGCCACCAGCAGGGCAGGGTTGTATGGCTACACCTTC	CATSRAGLYGYTF
TRBV18	.	TRBJ2-5	.	TGTGCCAGCTCACTTTCTACGCAAGAGACCCAGTACTTC	CASSLSTQETQYF
TRBV21-1	.	TRBJ2-7	.	TGTGCCAGCAGCAAAGCGGATCTTTGCAGGCCTAGCGGGGGGATCTCCTACGAGCAGTACTTC	CASSKADLCRPSGGISYEQYF
TRBV7-9	.	TRBJ1-2	.	TGTGCCAGCAGCTTTGGCAGAAACTATGGCTACACCTTC	CASSFGRNYGYTF
TRBV4-1	.	TRBJ1-6	.	TGCGCCAGCAGCCAAGAGGCGGGGTCACCCCTCCACTTT	CASSQEAGSPLHF
TRBV6-5	.	TRBJ1-2	TRBD1	TGTGCCAGCAGTAATGACAGGGGGCGGAACTATGGCTACACCTTC	CASSNDRGRNYGYTF
TRBV20-1	.	TRBJ1-1	.	TGCAGTGCTGGACAATTCCCTGAAGCTTTCTTT	CSAGQFPEAFF
TRBV3-1/TRBV3-2	few	TRBJ2-2	.	TGTGCCAGCAGTCAGCGACCTGGGGAGCTGTTTTTT	CASSQRPGELFF
TRBV4-3	.	TRBJ1-3	.	TGCGCCAGCAGCCTACAAAATGCCCGAAACACCATATATTTT	CASSLQNARNTIYF
TRBV27	.	TRBJ2-1	TRBD2	TGTGCCAGCATCCCCAGCGGGGGGCTCTACAATGAGCAGTTCTTC	CASIPSGGLYNEQFF
TRBV6-5	.	TRBJ1-5	TRBD1	TGTGCCAGCAGCCCGGACAGGGGGAGTAATCAGCCCCAGCATTTT	CASSPDRGSNQPQHF
TRBV28	few	TRBJ2-2	.	TGTGCCAGCACCACAGAACAGGGTTTGACCGGGGAGCTGTTTTTT	CASTTEQGLTGELFF
TRBV6-2/TRBV6-3	few	TRBJ1-2	TRBD1	TGTGCCAGCAGTTACATCGGACAGGATAGGGGCTACACCTTC	CASSYIGQDRGYTF
TRBV15	.	TRBJ1-5	.	TGTGCCACCAGCTCCCGCAAGCCTCCTCAGCCCCAGCATTTT	CATSSRKPPQPQHF
TRBV27	.	TRBJ1-2	.	TGTGCCAGCAGTTTACTCCCTATTCCGGGGGGCTTCGACTATGGCTACACCTTC	CASSLLPIPGGFDYGYTF